This TCR beta chain appears in the sequencing data of a study of cytomegalovirus exposure and HLA in healthy donors (dated by TCRdb to between 2016 and 2019). For the study in its entirety: A later analysis indicated that the 120 or so validation repertoires were generated on the platform also employed for the approximately 690 repertoires of the first cohort. The study aimed to test whether signatures of past pathogen exposure could be identified by cataloging public T cell receptors. A separate validation cohort of 90 to 150 different subjects was used in addition to the approximately 700-subject first cohort. To predict cytomegalovirus infection status, the study combined high-throughput TCR immunosequencing, statistical association of individual TCRs with disease status, and machine learning. Study-wide findings and limitations: Of the cluster scores, 94% were above 0 in a later analysis, which found that TCRs clustered in the first cohort also tended to co-occur in the 120 or so validation repertoires. A few of the identified cytomegalovirus-associated TCR beta chains were confirmed in vitro to be specific for cytomegalovirus antigens. Most TCR sequences were seen in very few donors, while some public TCRs were found in many individuals. The study gave a list of 150 to 200 TCR beta chains associated with cytomegalovirus. The authors suggested that the approach could potentially be extended to other disease states and immunological phenotypes. In both the original and validation cohorts, the classifier was reported to diagnose cytomegalovirus status with high specificity and sensitivity. All 120 or so repertoires were used to score co-occurrence in the validation cohort in a later analysis, because that analysis had no HLA typing for the cohort.

The donors belonged to the validation cohort of over a hundred subjects, which was separate from the approximately 700-subject first cohort. Comment on this clone: What antigen it recognizes has not been identified. Base qualities are not provided; no much larger clone lies one nucleotide away.

Libraries were prepared through the immunoSEQ multiplex PCR assay. The authors' pipeline ran thus. A statistical classification framework was developed to diagnose cytomegalovirus status using the catalog of TCR beta chain sequences. TCRdb's version of the immuneACCESS table is confined to in-frame rearrangements and falls short of the full clone set. An unresolved V gene accounts for under half of the shortfall where checked; the remainder is of unknown origin. V and J calls and clone size are as listed in that table; D and trimming were resolved from the DNA. In all, the sample holds some 150,000 clones, and 85% to 90% of those were seen once. Of the sample, about 6.6% is held by the ten largest clones. For CDR1 and CDR2, the germline V gene lists SGDLS and YYNGEE. Its CDR3 holds 14 amino acids, cysteine through phenylalanine. Solely the CDR3 DNA is kept, with 42 bases framed from the first base. V loses 4 bases of germline sequence and J loses 0 bases, and the interval between the two ends is 11 bases.

The source of this sequence is a woman aged 25 to 45 in good health and CMV-seropositive. The chain is assembled from TRBV9 and TRBJ2-7, and the D gene may be TRBD2, 5 bases matching. The sample consisted of PBMCs. The sequenced DNA is TGTGCCAGCAGCCCGACGGGAAGCTCCTACGAGCAGTACTTC. Translated, it gives CASSPTGSSYEQYF.